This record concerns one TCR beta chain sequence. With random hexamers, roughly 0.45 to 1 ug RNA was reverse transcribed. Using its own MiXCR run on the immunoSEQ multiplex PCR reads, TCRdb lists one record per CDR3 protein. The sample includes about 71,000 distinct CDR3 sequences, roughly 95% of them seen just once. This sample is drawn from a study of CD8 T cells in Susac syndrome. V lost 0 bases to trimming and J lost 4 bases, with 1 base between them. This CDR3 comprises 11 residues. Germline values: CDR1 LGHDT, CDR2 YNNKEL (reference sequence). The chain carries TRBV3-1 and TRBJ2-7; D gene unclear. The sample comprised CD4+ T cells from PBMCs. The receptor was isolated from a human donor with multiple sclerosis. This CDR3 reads CASSQEYEQYF. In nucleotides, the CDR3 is TGTGCCAGCAGCCAAGAGTACGAGCAGTACTTC.